A single sample is the source of the 3 T cell receptor beta chains below, sequenced in a study of T cell repertoires in cytomegalovirus infection. TCRdb reprocessed the reads via MiXCR and lists one record per CDR3 protein. Of 85,000 to 130,000 distinct CDR3 sequences listed, 23% are singletons. Sequenced sample: CD8+ T cells from PBMCs. The receptors stem from a human donor in good health (CMV status not recorded). Some clones in this sample may be carry-over from other donors' samples.

This clonotype was counted between two and nine times. This chain connects TRBV28 to TRBJ1-6; maybe TRBD1 (5 bases). Per germline, CDR1 MDHEN and CDR2 SYDVKM. V lost 3 bases to trimming and J lost 2 bases, with 14 bases between them. This CDR3 has 17 amino acids. The DNA for the CDR3 is TGTGCCAGCAGTTTGGCCCGTTCAGGGCCCTATAATTCACCCCTCCACTTT. Amino acids: CASSLARSGPYNSPLHF.

This clonotype was seen repeatedly, ten times or more. The chain links TRBV4-3 to TRBJ2-1; 8 bases are a match to TRBD2. Germline V gene lookup returns CDR1 LGHNA and CDR2 YSLEER. CDR3 length equals 19 residues. Trimming cost V 1 base and J 5 bases; bases outside gene matches: 16. The CDR3 nucleotides are TGCGCCAGCAGCCAAGGGGTCGGGAGGGGGGGAGATCGGCACAATGAGCAGTTCTTC. Translation gives CASSQGVGRGGDRHNEQFF.

This sequence joins TRBV19 and TRBJ1-5; D is perhaps TRBD1 (6 bases). The CDR3 extends over 13 amino acids. Trimming removed 1 base at V and 9 bases at J, with 10 bases between. The V gene's germline CDR1 is LNHDA and CDR2 SQIVND (reference sequence). The CDR3 sequence: CASSIGPGAPQHF. The CDR3 DNA reads as TGTGCCAGTAGTATAGGCCCAGGGGCGCCCCAGCATTTT.